One and the same sample provided the 17 T cell receptor beta chains below, sequenced in a study of response to subunit inactivated influenza vaccine. MiXCR was run by TCRdb on the RT-PCR reads, yielding one entry per CDR3 protein. The table has about 480,000 distinct CDR3 sequences, about 10% seen once. The specimen comprised PBMCs from blood, sampled 35 to 45 days after vaccination. Source of these receptors: a man in his fifties or sixties who received an inactivated influenza vaccine.

This clonotype has just a few counts. The V and J genes are TRBV2 and TRBJ1-5; D is uncertain. V was shortened by 3 bases and J by 5 bases, with 2 bases between the two germline ends. CDR1 is SNHLY and CDR2 is FYNNEI in the germline V gene. This CDR3 is built from 11 residues. The CDR3 nucleotides are TGTGCCAGCAGTGAGGATCAGCCCCAGCATTTT. Protein sequence: CASSEDQPQHF.

The chain is built from TRBV20-1 and TRBJ2-1, with 13 bases identical to TRBD2. J gave up 5 bases and V 0 bases, and 13 bases lay outside the gene matches. Per the germline V gene, CDR1 is DFQATT and CDR2 is SNEGSKA (reference sequence). The CDR3 runs to 19 residues. The CDR3 DNA follows: TGCAGTGCTAGAGATGGCGGGACTAGCGGGATCGCGATGCACAATGAGCAGTTCTTC. Encoded protein: CSARDGGTSGIAMHNEQFF.

This clonotype has a handful of counts. The gene calls are TRBV29-1 and TRBJ2-1; D gene ambiguous. The V gene's germline CDR1 is SQVTM and CDR2 ANQGSEA. Trimming shortened V by 0 bases and J by 9 bases, and 15 bases separated the two germline ends. CDR3 length equals 14 residues. The CDR3 nucleotides read TGCAGCGTTGAAGACCTAGGTGGAACCGGTGAGCAGTTCTTC. Its protein is CSVEDLGGTGEQFF.

CDR3 coding DNA: TGTGCCAGCTCCCGGACTAGCCGCAGCACAGATACGCAGTATTTT. Protein product: CASSRTSRSTDTQYF. The V and J genes are TRBV2 and TRBJ2-3; 8 bases agree with TRBD2. CDR3 length: 15 amino acids. V was pared by 8 bases and J by 0 bases, with 7 bases of the junction left unmatched. Germline V lookup: CDR1 SNHLY, CDR2 FYNNEI.

The V gene is TRBV4-3, the J gene TRBJ2-5, with TRBD2 matching over 10 bases. After removal of 0 bases from V and 5 bases from J, the junction contained 9 bases not matched to a gene. This CDR3 has 17 amino acids. CDR1 LGHNA and CDR2 YSLEER come from the germline V gene. The CDR3, as DNA: TGCGCCAGCAGCCAAGATCACGCTAGCGGGGGTTGGGAGACCCAGTACTTC. Translation: CASSQDHASGGWETQYF.

There are a few counts of this clonotype. The V gene is TRBV4-2, the J gene TRBJ2-1; D remains ambiguous. This CDR3 is built from 14 residues. Germline V lookup: CDR1 LGHNA, CDR2 YNFKEQ. The germline V and J ends were trimmed by 3 bases and 2 bases, with 8 bases remaining between them. CDR3 protein: CASSQFVTYNEQFF. The CDR3 region has the DNA TGTGCCAGCAGCCAGTTCGTCACCTACAATGAGCAGTTCTTC.

By share of the sample, this clonotype is medium-sized. CDR3 bases: TGTGCCAGCAGTTACGGACTGAATGAAGCTTTCTTT. Protein: CASSYGLNEAFF. V gene TRBV12-3 or TRBV12-4 combines with J gene TRBJ1-1; D remains unclear. V gave up 4 bases and J gave up 7 bases, with 10 bases separating them. The CDR3 loop spans 12 amino acids.

This clonotype has a handful of counts. This chain links TRBV24-1 with TRBJ2-3; D tentatively reads TRBD1 or TRBD2 (6 bases each). With 4 bases removed from V and 9 bases from J, the gap between germline ends came to 10 bases. Germline CDR1 KGHDR, CDR2 SFDVKD. The CDR3 length is 12 residues. This chain's CDR3 is CATSDRGRTQYF. For the CDR3, the DNA is TGTGCCACCAGTGACCGGGGGCGGACGCAGTATTTT.

This clonotype has just a few counts. V usage is TRBV5-1 and J usage is TRBJ2-7; 8 bases align to TRBD1. Germline V gene data show CDR1 as SGHRS and CDR2 as YFSETQ. The CDR3 sequence is 19 residues long. Unmatched junction bases numbered 20, after V lost 5 bases and J lost 1 base. The CDR3 reads CASRPSFIIGTGKSYEQYF. CDR3 coding DNA: TGCGCCAGCAGGCCCAGTTTCATAATCGGGACAGGAAAATCCTACGAGCAGTACTTC.

This clonotype came up many times. The chain links TRBV10-3 to TRBJ2-1; TRBD1 is a possible D gene (5 bases). This CDR3 spans 12 amino acids. V was trimmed by 8 bases and J by 4 bases, leaving 9 bases between them. Germline CDR1 and CDR2: ENHRY and SYGVKD. CDR3 loop: CAILGQYNEQFF. The CDR3 DNA reads TGTGCCATCTTGGGGCAGTACAATGAGCAGTTCTTC.

There are many counts of this clonotype. The chain links TRBV6-4 to TRBJ2-2; D ambiguous. The CDR3 runs 13 residues. Deletions cut 3 bases from V and 8 bases from J, with 10 bases between. Germline-derived CDR1 and CDR2 are MRHNA and SNTAGT. The CDR3 loop reads CASSEGESGELFF. The CDR3, as DNA: TGTGCCAGCAGTGAAGGAGAGTCGGGGGAGCTGTTTTTT.

There are a few counts of this clonotype. This chain joins TRBV6-1 and TRBJ2-7; 7 bases line up with TRBD1. Germline trimming cut 4 bases from V and 0 bases from J; bases unmatched to any gene: 6. The germline CDR1 and CDR2 sequences are MNHNS and SASEGT. The CDR3 has 15 amino acids. The CDR3 spells CASSAGTANSYEQYF. The CDR3 DNA reads TGTGCCAGCAGTGCCGGGACAGCAAACTCCTACGAGCAGTACTTC.

This chain connects TRBV3-1 to TRBJ1-6, with D unclear. The CDR3 runs 16 residues. Germline V gene data show CDR1 as LGHDT and CDR2 as YNNKEL (reference sequence). With 0 bases removed from V and 10 bases from J, the gap between germline ends came to 16 bases. Written as DNA, the CDR3 is TGTGCCAGCAGCCAAGATTCTAGCACGGGGAGGTCACCCCTCCACTTT. It specifies CASSQDSSTGRSPLHF.

Only a few counts were recorded for this clonotype. The chain couples TRBV12-3 or TRBV12-4 to TRBJ1-1; TRBD1 matches 7 bases. CDR3 length equals 16 residues. V shed 8 bases and J 0 bases; nucleotides not matched to a gene: 12. CDR3 in amino acids: CASLMKTQGVNTEAFF. CDR3 nucleotides: TGTGCCAGCTTAATGAAGACGCAGGGGGTGAACACTGAAGCTTTCTTT.

Only a few counts were recorded for this clonotype. The CDR3: CASSQGALQPNEKLFF. CDR3 coding DNA: TGTGCCAGCAGCCAAGGGGCCTTGCAACCTAATGAAAAACTGTTTTTT. The rearrangement uses TRBV3-1 and TRBJ1-4; no clear D. This CDR3 is 16 amino acids long. In germline, CDR1 is LGHDT, CDR2 YNNKEL (reference sequence). The V end was cut by 1 base, the J end by 3 bases, with 12 bases between. The variable domain in full, completed from reference TRBV3-1 and TRBJ1-4, reads DTAVSQTPKYLVTQMGNDKSIKCEQNLGHDTMYWYKQDSKKFLKIMFSYNNKELIINETVPNRFSPKSPDKAHLNLHINSLELGDSAVYFCASSQGALQPNEKLFFGSGTQLSVL.

Many counts were recorded for this clonotype. The chain joins TRBV12-3 or TRBV12-4 to TRBJ1-2, with 8 nucleotides matching TRBD1. This CDR3 comprises 15 residues. V gave up 0 bases and J gave up 6 bases; unmatched junction bases: 6. This CDR3 is CASSLALTGDHGYTF. The CDR3 nucleotides read TGTGCCAGCAGTTTAGCGCTGACAGGGGATCATGGCTACACCTTC.

This clonotype occurred many times. CDR3 in DNA: TGTGCCTGGAGTGTAATCCCGCTTAGCTTGATGGCCGGGGAGCTGTTTTTT. It codes for CAWSVIPLSLMAGELFF. The genes are TRBV30 and TRBJ2-2; the D is unclear. The germline gives CDR1 GTSNPN, CDR2 SVGIG (reference sequence). Trimming took 0 bases from V and 6 from J, leaving 20 bases between them. The CDR3 has 17 residues.